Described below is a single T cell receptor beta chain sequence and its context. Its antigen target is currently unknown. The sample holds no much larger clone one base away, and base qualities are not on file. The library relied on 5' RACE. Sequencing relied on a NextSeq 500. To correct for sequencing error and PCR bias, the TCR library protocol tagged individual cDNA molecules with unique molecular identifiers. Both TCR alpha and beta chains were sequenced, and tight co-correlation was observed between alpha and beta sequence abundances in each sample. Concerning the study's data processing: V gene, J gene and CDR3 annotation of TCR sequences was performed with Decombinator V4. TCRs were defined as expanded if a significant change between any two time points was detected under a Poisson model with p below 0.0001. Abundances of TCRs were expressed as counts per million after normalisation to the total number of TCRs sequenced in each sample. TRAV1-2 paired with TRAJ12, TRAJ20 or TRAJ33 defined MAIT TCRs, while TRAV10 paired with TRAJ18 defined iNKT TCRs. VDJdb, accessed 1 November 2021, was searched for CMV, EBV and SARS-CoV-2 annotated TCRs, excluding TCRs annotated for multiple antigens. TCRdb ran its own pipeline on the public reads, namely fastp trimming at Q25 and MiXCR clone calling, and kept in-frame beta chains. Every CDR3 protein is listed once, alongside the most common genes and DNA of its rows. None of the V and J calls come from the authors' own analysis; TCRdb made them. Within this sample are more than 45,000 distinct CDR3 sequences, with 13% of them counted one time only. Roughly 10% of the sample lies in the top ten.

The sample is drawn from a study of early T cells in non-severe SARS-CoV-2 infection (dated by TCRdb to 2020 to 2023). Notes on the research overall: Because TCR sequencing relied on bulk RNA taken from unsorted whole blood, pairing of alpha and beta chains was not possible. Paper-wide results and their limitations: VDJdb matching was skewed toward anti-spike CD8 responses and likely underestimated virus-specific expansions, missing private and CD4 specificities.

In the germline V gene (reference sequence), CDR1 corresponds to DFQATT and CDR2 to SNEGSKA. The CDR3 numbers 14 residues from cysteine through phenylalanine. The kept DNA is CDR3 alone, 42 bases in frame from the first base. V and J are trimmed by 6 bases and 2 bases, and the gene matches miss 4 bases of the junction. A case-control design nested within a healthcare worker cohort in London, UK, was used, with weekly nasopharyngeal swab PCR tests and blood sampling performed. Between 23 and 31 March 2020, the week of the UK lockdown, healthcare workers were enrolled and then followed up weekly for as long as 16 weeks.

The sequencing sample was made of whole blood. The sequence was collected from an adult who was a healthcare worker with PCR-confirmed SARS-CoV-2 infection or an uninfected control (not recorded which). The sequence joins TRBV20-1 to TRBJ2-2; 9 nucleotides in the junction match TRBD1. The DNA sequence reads TGCAGTGCCCTGACAGGGGGAAACACCGGGGAGCTGTTTTTT. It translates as CSALTGGNTGELFF.